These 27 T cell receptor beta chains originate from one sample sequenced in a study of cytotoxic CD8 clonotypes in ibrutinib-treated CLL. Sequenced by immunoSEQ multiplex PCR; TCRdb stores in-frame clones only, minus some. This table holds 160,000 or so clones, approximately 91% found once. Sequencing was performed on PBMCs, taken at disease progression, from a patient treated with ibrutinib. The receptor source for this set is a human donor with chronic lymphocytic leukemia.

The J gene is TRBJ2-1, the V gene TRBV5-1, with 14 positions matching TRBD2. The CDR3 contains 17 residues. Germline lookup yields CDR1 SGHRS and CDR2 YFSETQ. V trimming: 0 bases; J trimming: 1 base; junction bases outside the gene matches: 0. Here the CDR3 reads CASSLGTSGRSYNEQFF. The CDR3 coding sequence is TGCGCCAGCAGCTTGGGGACTAGCGGGAGGTCCTACAATGAGCAGTTCTTC.

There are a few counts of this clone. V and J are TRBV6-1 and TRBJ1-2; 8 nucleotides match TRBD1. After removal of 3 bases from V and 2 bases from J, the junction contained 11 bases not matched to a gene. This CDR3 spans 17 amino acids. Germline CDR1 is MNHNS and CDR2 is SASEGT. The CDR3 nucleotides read TGTGCCAGCAGTGACGTTCGGGACAGGAATCGGAACTATGGCTACACCTTC. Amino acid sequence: CASSDVRDRNRNYGYTF.

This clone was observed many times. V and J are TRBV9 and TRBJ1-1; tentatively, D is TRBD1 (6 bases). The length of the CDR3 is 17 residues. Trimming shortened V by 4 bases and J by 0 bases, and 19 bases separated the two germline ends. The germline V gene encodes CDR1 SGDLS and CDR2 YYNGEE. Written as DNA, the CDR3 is TGTGCCAGCAGCCCAAGACGGACAGTTCCCATGAACACTGAAGCTTTCTTT. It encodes CASSPRRTVPMNTEAFF. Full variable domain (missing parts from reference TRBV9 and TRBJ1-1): DSGVTQTPKHLITATGQRVTLRCSPRSGDLSVYWYQQSLDQGLQFLIQYYNGEERAKGNILERFSAQQFPDLHSELNLSSLELGDSALYFCASSPRRTVPMNTEAFFGQGTRLTVV.

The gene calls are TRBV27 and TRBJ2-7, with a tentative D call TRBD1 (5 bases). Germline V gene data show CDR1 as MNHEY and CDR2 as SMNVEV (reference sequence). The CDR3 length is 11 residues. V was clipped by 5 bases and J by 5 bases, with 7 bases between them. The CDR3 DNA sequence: TGTGCCAGCAGTCTAGGGGACGAGCAGTACTTC. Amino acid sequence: CASSLGDEQYF.

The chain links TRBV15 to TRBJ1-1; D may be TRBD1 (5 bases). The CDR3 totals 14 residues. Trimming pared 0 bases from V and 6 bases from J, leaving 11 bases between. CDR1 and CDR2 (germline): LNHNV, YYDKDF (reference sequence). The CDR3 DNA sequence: TGTGCCACCAGCAGAGAGGAGGGGACCCCTGAAGCTTTCTTT. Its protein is CATSREEGTPEAFF.

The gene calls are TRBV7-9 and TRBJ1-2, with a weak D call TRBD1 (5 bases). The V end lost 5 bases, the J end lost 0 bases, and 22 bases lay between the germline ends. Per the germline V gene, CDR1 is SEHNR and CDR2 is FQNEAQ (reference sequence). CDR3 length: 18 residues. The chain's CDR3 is CASSIIRPSGDANYGYTF. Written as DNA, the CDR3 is TGTGCCAGCAGCATTATAAGGCCTTCGGGGGACGCTAACTATGGCTACACCTTC.

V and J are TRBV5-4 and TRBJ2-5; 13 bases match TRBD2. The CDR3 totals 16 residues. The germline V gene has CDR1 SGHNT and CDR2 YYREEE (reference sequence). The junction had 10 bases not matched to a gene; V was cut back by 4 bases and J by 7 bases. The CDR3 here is CASSTRLAGGSATQYF. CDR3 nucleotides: TGTGCCAGCAGCACGAGACTAGCGGGAGGATCGGCGACCCAGTACTTC.

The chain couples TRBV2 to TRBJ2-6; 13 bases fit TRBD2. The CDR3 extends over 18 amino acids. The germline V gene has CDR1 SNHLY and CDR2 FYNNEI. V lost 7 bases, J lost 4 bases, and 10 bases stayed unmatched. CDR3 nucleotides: TGTGCCAGCACATATCGGACTAGCGGGAGTTCAGGGGCCAACGTCCTGACTTTC. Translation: CASTYRTSGSSGANVLTF. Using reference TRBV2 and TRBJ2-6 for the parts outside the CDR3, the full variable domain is EPEVTQTPSHQVTQMGQEVILRCVPISNHLYFYWYRQILGQKVEFLVSFYNNEISEKSEIFDDQFSVERPDGSNFTLKIRSTKLEDSAMYFCASTYRTSGSSGANVLTFGAGSRLTVL.

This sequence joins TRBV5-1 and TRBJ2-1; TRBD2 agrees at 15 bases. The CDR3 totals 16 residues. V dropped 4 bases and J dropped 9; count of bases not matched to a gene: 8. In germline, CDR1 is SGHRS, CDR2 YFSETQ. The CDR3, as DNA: TGCGCCAGCAGCGAAGGGACTAGCGGGAGGTCGGCTGAGCAGTTCTTC. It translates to CASSEGTSGRSAEQFF.

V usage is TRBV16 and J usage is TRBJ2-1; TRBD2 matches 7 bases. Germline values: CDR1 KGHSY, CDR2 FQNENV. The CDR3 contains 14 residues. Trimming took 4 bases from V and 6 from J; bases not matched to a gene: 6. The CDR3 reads CASSLRGGFNEQFF. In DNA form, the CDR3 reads TGTGCCAGCAGCCTTCGCGGGGGATTCAATGAGCAGTTCTTC.

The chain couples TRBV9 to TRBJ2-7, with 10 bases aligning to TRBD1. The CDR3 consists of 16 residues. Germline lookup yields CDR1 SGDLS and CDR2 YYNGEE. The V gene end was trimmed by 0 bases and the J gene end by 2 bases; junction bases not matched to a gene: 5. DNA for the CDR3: TGTGCCAGCAGCGTAGCACCGGGACAGGGGACCTACGAGCAGTACTTC. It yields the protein CASSVAPGQGTYEQYF.

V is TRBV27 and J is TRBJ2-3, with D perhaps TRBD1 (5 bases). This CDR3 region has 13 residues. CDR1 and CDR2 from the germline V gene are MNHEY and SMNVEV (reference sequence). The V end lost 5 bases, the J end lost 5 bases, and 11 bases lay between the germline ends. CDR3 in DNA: TGTGCCAGCAGTCCAGGGCGAGGAGATACGCAGTATTTT. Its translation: CASSPGRGDTQYF.

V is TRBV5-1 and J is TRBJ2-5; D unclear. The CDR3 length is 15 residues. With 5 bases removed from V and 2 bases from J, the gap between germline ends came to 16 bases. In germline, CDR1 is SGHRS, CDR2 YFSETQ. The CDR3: CASRFYTNTQETQYF. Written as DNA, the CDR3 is TGCGCCAGCAGGTTTTACACGAATACACAAGAGACCCAGTACTTC.

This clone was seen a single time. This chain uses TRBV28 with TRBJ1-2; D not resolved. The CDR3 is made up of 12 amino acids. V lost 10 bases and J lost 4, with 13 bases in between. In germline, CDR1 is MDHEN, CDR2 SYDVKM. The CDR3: CATLGVGYGYTF. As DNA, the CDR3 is TGTGCCACCCTCGGGGTGGGCTATGGCTACACCTTC.

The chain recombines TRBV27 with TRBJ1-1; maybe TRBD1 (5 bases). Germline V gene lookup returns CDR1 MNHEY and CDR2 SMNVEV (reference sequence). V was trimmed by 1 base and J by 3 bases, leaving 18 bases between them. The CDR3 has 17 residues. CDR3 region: CASSLFGARARDTEAFF. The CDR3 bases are TGTGCCAGCAGTTTATTTGGGGCTCGGGCGCGGGACACTGAAGCTTTCTTT.

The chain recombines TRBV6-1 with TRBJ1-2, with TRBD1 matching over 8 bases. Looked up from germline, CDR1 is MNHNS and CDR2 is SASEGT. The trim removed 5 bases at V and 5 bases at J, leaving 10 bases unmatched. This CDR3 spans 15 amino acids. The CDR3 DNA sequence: TGTGCCAGCAGTAAAGACCGGGACAGGCCGTATGGCTACACCTTC. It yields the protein CASSKDRDRPYGYTF.

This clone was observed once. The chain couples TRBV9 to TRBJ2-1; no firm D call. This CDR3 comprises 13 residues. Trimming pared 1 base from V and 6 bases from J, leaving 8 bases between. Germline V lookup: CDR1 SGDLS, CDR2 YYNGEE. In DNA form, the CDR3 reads TGTGCCAGCAGCGTATATGGGTTCAATGAGCAGTTCTTC. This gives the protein CASSVYGFNEQFF.

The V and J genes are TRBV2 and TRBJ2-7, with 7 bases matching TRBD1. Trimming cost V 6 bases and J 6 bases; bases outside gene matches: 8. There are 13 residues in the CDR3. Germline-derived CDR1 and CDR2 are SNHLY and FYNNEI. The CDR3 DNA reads TGTGCCAGCAGCGGTAACAGGGGTTTCGAGCAGTACTTC. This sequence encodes CASSGNRGFEQYF.

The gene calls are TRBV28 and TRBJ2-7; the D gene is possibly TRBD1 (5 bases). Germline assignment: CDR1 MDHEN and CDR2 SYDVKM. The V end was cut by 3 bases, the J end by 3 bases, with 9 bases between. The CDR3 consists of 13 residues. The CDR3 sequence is CASSLTVRYEQYF. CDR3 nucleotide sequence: TGTGCCAGCAGTTTGACAGTTCGCTACGAGCAGTACTTC.

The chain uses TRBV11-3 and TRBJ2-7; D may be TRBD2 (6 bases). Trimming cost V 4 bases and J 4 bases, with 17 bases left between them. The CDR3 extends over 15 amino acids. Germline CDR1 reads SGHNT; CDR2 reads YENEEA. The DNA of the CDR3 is TGTGCCAGCAGCTCTACGCGACTAGTCATATACGAGCAGTACTTC. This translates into CASSSTRLVIYEQYF.

The chain's CDR3 is CASSLPPGVTGYTF. CDR3 in DNA: TGTGCCAGCAGTTTACCCCCTGGGGTGACTGGCTACACCTTC. The chain combines TRBV28 with TRBJ1-2; D not resolved. The V gene lost 2 bases and the J gene lost 7 bases, with 14 bases spanning the gap. The germline gives CDR1 MDHEN, CDR2 SYDVKM. The CDR3 spans 14 residues.

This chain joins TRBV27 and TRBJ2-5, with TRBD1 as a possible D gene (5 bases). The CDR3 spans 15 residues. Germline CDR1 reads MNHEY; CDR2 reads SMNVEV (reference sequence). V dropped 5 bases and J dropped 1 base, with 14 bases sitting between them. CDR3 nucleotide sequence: TGTGCCAGCAGTCAAGAGGCAGGGCGCCAAGAGACCCAGTACTTC. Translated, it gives CASSQEAGRQETQYF.

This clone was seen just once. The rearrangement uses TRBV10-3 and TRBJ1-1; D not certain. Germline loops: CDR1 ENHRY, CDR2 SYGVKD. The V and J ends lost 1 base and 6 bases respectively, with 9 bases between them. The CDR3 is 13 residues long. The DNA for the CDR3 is TGTGCCATCAGTGAGTTACTAGGGTCTGAAGCTTTCTTT. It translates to CAISELLGSEAFF.

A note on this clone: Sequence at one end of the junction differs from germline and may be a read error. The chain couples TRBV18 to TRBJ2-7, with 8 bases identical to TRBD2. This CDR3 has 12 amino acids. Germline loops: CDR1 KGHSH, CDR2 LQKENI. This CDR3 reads CASSPIAGTRSF. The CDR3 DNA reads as TGTGCCAGCTCACCAATCGCCGGGACTAGGAGCTTC.

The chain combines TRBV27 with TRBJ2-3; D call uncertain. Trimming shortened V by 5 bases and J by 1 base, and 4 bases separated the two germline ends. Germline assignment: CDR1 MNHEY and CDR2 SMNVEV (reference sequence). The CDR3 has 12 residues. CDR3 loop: CASSHRTDTQYF. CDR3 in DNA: TGTGCCAGCAGTCACCGCACAGATACGCAGTATTTT.

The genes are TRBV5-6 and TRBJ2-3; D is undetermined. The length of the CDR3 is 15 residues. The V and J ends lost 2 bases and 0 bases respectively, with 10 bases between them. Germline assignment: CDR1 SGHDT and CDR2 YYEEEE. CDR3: CASSFSRTSTDTQYF. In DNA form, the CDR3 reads TGTGCCAGCAGCTTTTCCCGAACCAGCACAGATACGCAGTATTTT.

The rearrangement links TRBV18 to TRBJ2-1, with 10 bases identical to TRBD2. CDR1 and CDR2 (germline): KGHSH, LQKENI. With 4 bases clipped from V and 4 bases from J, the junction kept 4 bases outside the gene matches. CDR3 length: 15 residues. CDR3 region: CASSRGLAEYNEQFF. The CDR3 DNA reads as TGTGCCAGCTCACGAGGACTAGCGGAGTACAATGAGCAGTTCTTC. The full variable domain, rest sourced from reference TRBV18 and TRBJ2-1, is NAGVMQNPRHLVRRRGQEARLRCSPMKGHSHVYWYRQLPEEGLKFMVYLQKENIIDESGMPKERFSAEFPKEGPSILRIQQVVRGDSAAYFCASSRGLAEYNEQFFGPGTRLTVL.